This note documents a single TCR beta chain sequence. The data were taken from a study of blood T cell repertoires in COVID-19. The CDR3 runs 14 residues. V was clipped by 3 bases and J by 4 bases; unmatched bases: 6. In germline, CDR1 is SGHAT, CDR2 FQNNGV. In the authors' methods: Reference gene primer amplification gave estimated nucleated cell counts. This table comes from immunoSEQ multiplex PCR, and its TCRdb copy is limited to in-frame clones, with some not included. That table is the source of V, J and clone size, and D and trimming were worked out from the DNA. The repertoire has 65,000 to 80,000 clones, 70% to 90% of them found once; the top ten carry 4.6%.

The V and J genes are TRBV11-2 and TRBJ2-7; 7 bases match TRBD1. This sequence originates from a man aged 45-65 years with active COVID-19. Sequencing was performed on peripheral blood. The CDR3 reads CASSLTGNSYEQYF. In DNA, the CDR3 is TGTGCCAGCAGCTTGACAGGGAATTCATACGAGCAGTACTTC.